This TCR beta chain was captured in a study of T cell responses to AZD1222 COVID-19 vaccine. Study conclusions and caveats: Two doses of AZD1222 preceded a rise in Spike-specific TCR breadth and depth.

The protocol was immunoSEQ multiplex PCR, while the TCRdb copy is restricted to in-frame clones and leaves out a portion. The table has 140,000 to 150,000 clones, 93% seen once. About this clone itself: The antigen is undetermined.

CDR1 is GTSNPN, CDR2 SVGIG, per germline (reference sequence). The CDR3 spans 15 residues. The V gene end was trimmed by 1 base and the J gene end by 0 bases; junction bases not matched to a gene: 2. Here the sequenced sample was peripheral blood, taken on day 0 of AZD1222 vaccination. The sequence derives from an adult in good health. This chain uses TRBV30 with TRBJ2-7; 11 nucleotides agree with TRBD1. In DNA, the CDR3 is TGTGCCTGGAGTGAGGACAGGGGGCTCTCCTACGAGCAGTACTTC. Translating it yields CAWSEDRGLSYEQYF.